The T cell receptor beta chain described here comes from a study of T cells in Graves' hyperthyroidism and ophthalmopathy. The study's findings and limits: In validation, the model predicted ophthalmopathy. These predictions came a median roughly 6 months before onset.

V was clipped by 3 bases and J by 5 bases, with 25 bases between them. Germline assignment: CDR1 LGHNA and CDR2 YSLEER. CDR3 length: 18 amino acids. Points on this clonotype: Antigen specificity is unknown.

Newly diagnosed hyperthyroidism patients aged 18 to 65 years had disease lasting under 2 months. Amplification of TCR beta CDR3 regions used RNA as the template. First-round RT-PCR targeting the TCR CDR3 was performed with the HTBI primer set. TCRdb re-analysed the multiplex PCR reads in MiXCR, keeping a single row per CDR3 protein. Among about 690,000 distinct CDR3 sequences listed, roughly 17% were seen once. The receptor's source is a man in his fifties or sixties with Graves' hyperthyroidism. The sequencing sample was made of blood. This rearrangement joins TRBV4-3 to TRBJ2-5, with D possibly TRBD1 on 8 matching bases. This CDR3 reads CASSQGGGRTGREETQYF. CDR3 sequence (DNA): TGCGCCAGCAGCCAGGGGGGGGGCAGGACAGGGCGGGAGGAGACCCAGTACTTC.